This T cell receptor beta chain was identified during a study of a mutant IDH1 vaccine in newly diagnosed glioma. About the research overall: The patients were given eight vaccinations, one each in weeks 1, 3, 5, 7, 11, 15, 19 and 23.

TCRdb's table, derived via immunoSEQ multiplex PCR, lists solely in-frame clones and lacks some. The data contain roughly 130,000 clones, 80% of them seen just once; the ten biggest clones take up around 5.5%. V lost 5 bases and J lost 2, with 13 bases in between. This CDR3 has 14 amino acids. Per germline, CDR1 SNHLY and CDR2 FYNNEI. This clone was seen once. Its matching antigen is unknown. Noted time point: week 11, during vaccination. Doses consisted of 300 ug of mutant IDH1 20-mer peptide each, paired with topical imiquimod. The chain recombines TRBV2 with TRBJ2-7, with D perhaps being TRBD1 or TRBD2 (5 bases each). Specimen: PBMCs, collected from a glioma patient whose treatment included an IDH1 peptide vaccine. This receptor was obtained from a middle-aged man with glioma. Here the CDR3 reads CASSSPGRTYEQYF. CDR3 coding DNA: TGTGCCAGCAGTTCCCCGGGGCGAACCTACGAGCAGTACTTC.